This T cell receptor beta chain is drawn from a study of T cell changes during pregnancy in multiple sclerosis. Germline lookup yields CDR1 LGHNA and CDR2 YSLEER. Trimming shortened V by 0 bases and J by 1 base, and 10 bases separated the two germline ends. The CDR3 spans 16 residues. The protocol was immunoSEQ multiplex PCR, while the TCRdb copy is restricted to in-frame clones and leaves out a portion. Of tens of thousands of clones listed, roughly 92% are singletons. The TCR sequence derives from a female donor with multiple sclerosis, enrolled in a pregnancy study. This rearrangement joins TRBV4-3 to TRBJ2-1; D gene uncertain. The sample consisted of peripheral blood, taken before pregnancy. CDR3 sequence (DNA): TGCGCCAGCAGCCAAGACGTGCTACTATCCTACAATGAGCAGTTCTTC. This encodes CASSQDVLLSYNEQFF.